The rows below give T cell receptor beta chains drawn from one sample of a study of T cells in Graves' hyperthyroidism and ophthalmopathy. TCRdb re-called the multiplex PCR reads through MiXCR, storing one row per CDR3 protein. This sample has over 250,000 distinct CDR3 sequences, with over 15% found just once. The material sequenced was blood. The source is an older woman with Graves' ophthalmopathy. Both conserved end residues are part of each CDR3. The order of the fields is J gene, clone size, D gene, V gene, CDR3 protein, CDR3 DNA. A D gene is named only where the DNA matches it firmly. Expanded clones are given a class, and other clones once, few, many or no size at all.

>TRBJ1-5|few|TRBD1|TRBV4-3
CASSQQGADSNQPQHF
TGCGCCAGCAGCCAGCAGGGGGCCGATAGCAATCAGCCCCAGCATTTT
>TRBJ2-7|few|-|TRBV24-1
CATSDSGSPVYEQYF
TGTGCCACCAGTGATTCTGGATCGCCTGTCTACGAGCAGTACTTC
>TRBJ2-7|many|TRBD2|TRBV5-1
CASSPWWTSGRSYEQYF
TGCGCCAGCAGCCCCTGGTGGACTAGCGGGCGATCCTACGAGCAGTACTTC
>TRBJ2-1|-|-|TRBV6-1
CASSRDGTYNEQFF
TGTGCCAGCAGCAGGGACGGAACTTACAATGAGCAGTTCTTC
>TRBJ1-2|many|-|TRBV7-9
CASSLWPDDGYTF
TGTGCCAGCAGCTTATGGCCAGATGATGGCTACACCTTC
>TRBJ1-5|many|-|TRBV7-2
CASSLASYVQPQHF
TGTGCCAGCAGCTTAGCGTCTTACGTGCAGCCCCAGCATTTT
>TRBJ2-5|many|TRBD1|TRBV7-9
CASSKGTAQETQYF
TGTGCCAGCAGCAAAGGGACAGCGCAAGAGACCCAGTACTTC
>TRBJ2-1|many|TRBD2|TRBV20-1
CSAREASGRLDEQFF
TGCAGTGCTAGAGAGGCTAGCGGAAGATTGGATGAGCAGTTCTTC
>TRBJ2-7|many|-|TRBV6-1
CASSARALDHEQYF
TGTGCCAGCAGTGCGAGGGCGTTGGACCACGAGCAGTACTTC
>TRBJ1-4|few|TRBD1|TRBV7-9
CASSPPRGRDEKLFF
TGTGCCAGCAGCCCACCCAGGGGGCGAGACGAAAAACTGTTTTTT
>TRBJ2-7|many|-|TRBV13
CASSLGVRGFPYEQYF
TGTGCCAGCAGCTTAGGCGTCAGGGGCTTCCCCTACGAGCAGTACTTC
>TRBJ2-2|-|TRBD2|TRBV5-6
CASRASGSRELFF
TGTGCCAGCCGGGCTAGCGGGAGCAGGGAGCTGTTTTTT
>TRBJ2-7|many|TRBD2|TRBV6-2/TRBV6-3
CASQTSGSYEQYF
TGTGCCAGCCAGACTAGCGGGAGTTACGAGCAGTACTTC
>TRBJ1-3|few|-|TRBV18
CASSPTGSSGNTIYF
TGTGCCAGCTCACCTACTGGTTCCTCTGGAAACACCATATATTTT
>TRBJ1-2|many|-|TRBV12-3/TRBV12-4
CASSLSTVTGYTF
TGTGCCAGCAGTTTAAGTACGGTTACTGGCTACACCTTC
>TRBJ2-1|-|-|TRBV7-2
CASSLQRTEQFF
TGTGCCAGCAGCTTACAGCGCACTGAGCAGTTCTTC
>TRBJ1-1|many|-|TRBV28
CASNPIMNTEAFF
TGTGCCAGCAACCCCATTATGAACACTGAAGCTTTCTTT
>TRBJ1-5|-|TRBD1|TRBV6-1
CASTDRAGNQPQHF
TGTGCCAGCACGGACAGGGCGGGCAATCAGCCCCAGCATTTT
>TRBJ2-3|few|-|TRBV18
CASSPNQDTQYF
TGTGCCAGCTCGCCTAACCAAGATACGCAGTATTTT
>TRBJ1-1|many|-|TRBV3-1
CASSSQLYTEAFF
TGTGCCAGCAGCTCCCAACTGTACACTGAAGCTTTCTTT
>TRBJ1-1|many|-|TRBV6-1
CASSDPGWKRANTEAFF
TGTGCCAGCAGTGATCCGGGTTGGAAAAGAGCGAACACTGAAGCTTTCTTT
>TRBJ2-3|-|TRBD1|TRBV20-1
CSARDTGGITDTQYF
TGCAGTGCTAGAGATACAGGGGGCATCACAGATACGCAGTATTTT
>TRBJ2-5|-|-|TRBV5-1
CASSRTPQETQYF
TGCGCCAGCAGCCGGACCCCTCAAGAGACCCAGTACTTC
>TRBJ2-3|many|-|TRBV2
CASSERGYTTDTQYF
TGTGCCAGCAGCGAAAGGGGGTATACAACAGATACGCAGTATTTT
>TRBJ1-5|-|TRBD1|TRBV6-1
CAINTGTGGSGNQPQHF
TGTGCCATCAACACCGGGACAGGGGGCTCGGGCAACCAGCCCCAGCATTTT
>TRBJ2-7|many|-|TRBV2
CASSSREQYF
TGTGCCAGCAGTAGCCGCGAGCAGTACTTC
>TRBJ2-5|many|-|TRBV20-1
CSARGTVNSETQYF
TGCAGTGCTAGAGGGACCGTCAACTCAGAGACCCAGTACTTC
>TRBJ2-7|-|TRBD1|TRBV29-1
CSVGTGEFYEQYF
TGCAGCGTGGGGACAGGGGAATTCTACGAGCAGTACTTC
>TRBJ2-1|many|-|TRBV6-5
CASSYTKTGGDEQFF
TGTGCCAGCAGTTACACTAAGACAGGCGGGGATGAGCAGTTCTTC
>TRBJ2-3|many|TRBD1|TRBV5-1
CASSGQGANTDTQYF
TGCGCCAGCAGCGGACAGGGGGCGAACACAGATACGCAGTATTTT
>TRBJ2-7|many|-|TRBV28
CASRPAALEQYF
TGTGCCAGCCGTCCGGCGGCTCTCGAGCAGTACTTC
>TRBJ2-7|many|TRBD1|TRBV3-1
CASSPSRQGSKEQYF
TGTGCCAGCAGCCCTTCAAGACAGGGCTCTAAGGAGCAGTACTTC
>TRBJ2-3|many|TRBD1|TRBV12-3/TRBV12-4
CASSGTTGVSATDTQYF
TGTGCCAGCAGCGGGACCACAGGGGTTTCGGCCACAGATACGCAGTATTTT
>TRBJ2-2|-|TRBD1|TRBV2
CAKTGGSAGELFF
TGTGCCAAAACAGGGGGCAGCGCCGGGGAGCTGTTTTTT
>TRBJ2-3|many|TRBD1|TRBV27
CASRLGQGTTDTQYF
TGTGCCAGCAGACTGGGACAGGGGACTACAGATACGCAGTATTTT
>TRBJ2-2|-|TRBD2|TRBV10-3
CAISEGTSGGNTGELFF
TGTGCCATCAGTGAGGGGACTAGCGGGGGAAACACCGGGGAGCTGTTTTTT
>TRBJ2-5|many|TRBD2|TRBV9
CASSPGTSGRAAETQYF
TGTGCCAGCAGCCCCGGGACTAGCGGGAGGGCCGCGGAGACCCAGTACTTC
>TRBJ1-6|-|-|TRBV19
CATSWEQAGRRGPLHF
TGTGCCACCTCCTGGGAACAGGCTGGCCGAAGGGGACCCCTCCACTTT
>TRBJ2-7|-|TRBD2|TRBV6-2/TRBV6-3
CTSREGLAGYEQYF
TGTACCAGCAGAGAGGGACTAGCGGGCTACGAGCAGTACTTC
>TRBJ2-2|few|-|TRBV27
CASSPITGELFF
TGTGCCAGCAGTCCCATCACCGGGGAGCTGTTTTTT
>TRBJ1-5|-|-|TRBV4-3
CASSQDGDLNQPQHF
TGCGCCAGCAGCCAAGATGGGGATCTTAATCAGCCCCAGCATTTT
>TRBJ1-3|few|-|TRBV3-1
CASSVTDSPWNTIYF
TGTGCCAGCAGTGTTACGGACAGTCCTTGGAACACCATATATTTT
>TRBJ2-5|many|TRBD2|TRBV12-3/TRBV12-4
CASILGLAGGETQYF
TGTGCCAGCATCCTAGGACTAGCGGGTGGGGAGACCCAGTACTTC
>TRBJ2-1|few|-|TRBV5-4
CASSNLASYNEQFF
TGTGCCAGCAGCAATCTAGCGTCCTACAATGAGCAGTTCTTC
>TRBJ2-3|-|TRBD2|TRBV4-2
CASSPGRYTDTQYF
TGTGCCAGCAGCCCCGGGAGGTACACAGATACGCAGTATTTT
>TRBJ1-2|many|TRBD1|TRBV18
CASSPDRGGYYGYTF
TGTGCCAGCTCACCCGACAGGGGTGGTTACTATGGCTACACCTTC
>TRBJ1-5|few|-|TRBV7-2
CASSLCALVGGLSNQPQHF
TGTGCCAGCAGCTTATGTGCCCTAGTGGGGGGGCTTAGCAATCAGCCCCAGCATTTT
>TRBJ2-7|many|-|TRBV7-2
CASRFRDTAGYEQYF
TGTGCCAGCAGGTTCCGGGACACCGCTGGTTACGAGCAGTACTTC
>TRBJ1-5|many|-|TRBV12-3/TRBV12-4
CASSLWGNNQPQHF
TGTGCCAGCAGTTTATGGGGGAACAATCAGCCCCAGCATTTT
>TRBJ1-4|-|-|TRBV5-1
CASSGGQGINEKLFF
TGCGCCAGCAGCGGGGGCCAGGGGATTAATGAAAAACTGTTTTTT
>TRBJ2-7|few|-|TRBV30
CAWSLNRDGEQYF
TGTGCCTGGAGCCTAAACAGGGACGGGGAGCAGTACTTC
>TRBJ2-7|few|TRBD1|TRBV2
CASRQGSLSYEQYF
TGTGCCAGCCGACAGGGCTCCCTATCCTACGAGCAGTACTTC
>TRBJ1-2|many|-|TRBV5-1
CASSKFSQGTRTNGYTF
TGCGCCAGCAGCAAATTTTCCCAGGGCACCAGGACTAATGGCTACACCTTC
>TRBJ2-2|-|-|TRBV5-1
CASRGTRWTGELFF
TGCGCCAGCAGAGGGACGCGGTGGACCGGGGAGCTGTTTTTT